This TCR beta chain was obtained from a study of regulatory T cells in long-lasting Graves disease. The study's findings and limits: Persistent patients shared more public clonotypes (about 2,700) than new patients (approximately 1,000).

The CDR3 length is 13 residues. Looked up from germline, CDR1 is MNHNS and CDR2 is SASEGT. V was pared by 5 bases and J by 6 bases, with 13 bases between. Arm-PCR with iRepertoire HTBI primers amplified the CDR3 regions for these TCR beta libraries. In TCRdb, the multiplex PCR reads were re-called with MiXCR into one record per CDR3 protein. The sample carries roughly 560,000 distinct CDR3 sequences, roughly 16% recorded once. Regarding time point: newly diagnosed GD, antithyroid drugs for less than 3 months. RNA isolated from PBMCs was used to make the TCR library. With respect to this clonotype: Its cognate antigen is unknown.

The sample also formed part of further work on T cells in Graves' hyperthyroidism and ophthalmopathy. That paper states: Clinical symptoms, serum thyroxine, TRAb, thyroid ultrasound and orbital computed tomography informed diagnoses. A first-round RT-PCR of the TCR CDR3 used the HTBI primer set.

Sample: peripheral blood mononuclear cells (PBMCs), taken at new diagnosis, from a patient treated with antithyroid drugs. The chain has TRBV6-1 and TRBJ1-2; a possible D gene is TRBD1 (5 bases). This TCR came from a middle-aged woman with Graves disease. CDR3 sequence: CASSNGGDHGYTF. The CDR3 coding sequence is TGTGCCAGCAGTAACGGGGGAGATCATGGCTACACCTTC.